This T cell receptor beta chain is drawn from a study of T cells in localized non-small cell lung cancer. This clone was recorded only once. What it binds is not known. This CDR3 region has 16 residues. With 3 bases clipped from V and 6 bases from J, the junction kept 8 bases outside the gene matches. The germline CDR1 and CDR2 sequences are LNHNV and YYDKDF (reference sequence). Overall study findings and caveats: Maximal T cell clonality occurred in uninvolved adjacent lung, with tumor ranking below it. Without multi-region sequencing, intratumor heterogeneity could not be excluded.

Libraries were prepared by immunoSEQ multiplex PCR; TCRdb keeps only in-frame clonotypes and omits some of them. The table shows several thousand clones, with 45% to 65% occurring only once. The chain links TRBV15 to TRBJ2-1, with 10 bases matching TRBD2. The TCR originated in a male donor at least 60 years old with stage I squamous cell lung carcinoma. Sequencing was performed on lymph node tissue, taken before any cancer treatment. CDR3 nucleotide sequence: TGTGCCACCAGCAGCGCACTAGCGGGGCCGGGCAATGAGCAGTTCTTC. It specifies CATSSALAGPGNEQFF.